The 19 T cell receptor beta chains below come from one sample, sequenced in a study of cytotoxic CD8 clonotypes in ibrutinib-treated CLL (TCRdb year 2021). This specimen's time point label, per the study, means: eleven to twelve months on ibrutinib. Libraries were made using the immunoSEQ multiplex PCR assay. TCRdb holds this immuneACCESS table with in-frame rearrangements only. Some clones are missing; in checked studies, unresolved V genes explain under half, and the rest has no known cause. A total of 49,000 or so clones appear in this sample, approximately 51% of them only once. The ten top clones hold roughly 33% of the sample. The sample was PBMCs, taken after 12 months of ibrutinib treatment. All receptors derive from a human donor with chronic lymphocytic leukemia.

V gene TRBV27 combines with J gene TRBJ2-6, with D possibly matching TRBD2 (6 bases). The germline V gene has CDR1 MNHEY and CDR2 SMNVEV (reference sequence). Trimming shortened V by 8 bases and J by 0 bases, and 17 bases separated the two germline ends. The CDR3 is 17 amino acids. The CDR3 DNA reads as TGTGCCAGCGCGGGGTCGACCGTTACCTCTGGGGCCAACGTCCTGACTTTC. Encoded protein: CASAGSTVTSGANVLTF.

This rearrangement joins TRBV2 to TRBJ2-1; possibly TRBD2 for D (6 bases). CDR1 is SNHLY, CDR2 FYNNEI, per germline. CDR3 size: 14 residues. The CDR3 reads CALLGGSSYNEQFF. CDR3 sequence (DNA): TGTGCATTACTTGGGGGGAGCTCCTACAATGAGCAGTTCTTC. The full variable domain, completed using reference TRBV2 and TRBJ2-1, is EPEVTQTPSHQVTQMGQEVILRCVPISNHLYFYWYRQILGQKVEFLVSFYNNEISEKSEIFDDQFSVERPDGSNFTLKIRSTKLEDSAMYFCALLGGSSYNEQFFGPGTRLTVL.

The chain combines TRBV27 with TRBJ1-3, with D hard to call. CDR1 and CDR2 from the germline V gene are MNHEY and SMNVEV (reference sequence). This CDR3 spans 11 amino acids. V lost 6 bases to trimming and J lost 3 bases, with 3 bases between them. Written as DNA, the CDR3 is TGTGCCAGCAGGGGTGGAAACACCATATATTTT. Translating it yields CASRGGNTIYF.

The rearrangement links TRBV30 to TRBJ1-2; D ambiguous. Germline lookup yields CDR1 GTSNPN and CDR2 SVGIG (reference sequence). V was clipped by 0 bases and J by 4 bases, with 18 bases between them. The CDR3 is made up of 16 amino acids. DNA of the CDR3: TGTGCCTGGAGTGTACACCAACCGATTTCTACCTATGGCTACACCTTC. It is translated as CAWSVHQPISTYGYTF.

In its sample, this clone was seen a few times. The rearrangement links TRBV7-9 to TRBJ1-6, with D perhaps matching TRBD1 (6 bases). CDR1 is SEHNR, CDR2 FQNEAQ, per germline (reference sequence). The germline V and J ends were trimmed by 7 bases and 7 bases, with 17 bases remaining between them. The CDR3 sequence is 15 residues long. For the CDR3, the DNA is TGTGCCAGCATCCAAACAGGGTCTTCCAATTCACCCCTCCACTTT. Translation: CASIQTGSSNSPLHF.

The table lists this clone with many counts. The chain carries TRBV19 and TRBJ2-3, with D perhaps matching TRBD1 (6 bases). This CDR3 has 13 residues. Germline V gene data show CDR1 as LNHDA and CDR2 as SQIVND (reference sequence). The V and J ends lost 8 bases and 5 bases respectively, with 14 bases between them. CDR3 in amino acids: CASRRQARDTQYF. CDR3 bases: TGTGCCAGTCGCAGACAGGCGAGAGATACGCAGTATTTT. The full variable domain, in which reference TRBV19 and TRBJ2-3 provide the parts outside the CDR3, is DGGITQSPKYLFRKEGQNVTLSCEQNLNHDAMYWYRQDPGQGLRLIYYSQIVNDFQKGDIAEGYSVSREKKESFPLTVTSAQKNPTAFYLCASRRQARDTQYFGPGTRLTVL.

V and J are TRBV28 and TRBJ1-5, with D unclear. The CDR3 runs to 14 residues. Trimming removed 7 bases from V and 4 bases from J, with 14 bases in between. The germline V gene encodes CDR1 MDHEN and CDR2 SYDVKM. CDR3 region: CASIPYGRNQPQHF. The CDR3 DNA reads TGTGCCAGCATCCCTTACGGGCGAAATCAGCCCCAGCATTTT.

This chain connects TRBV5-4 to TRBJ2-7, with 9 bases identical to TRBD1. The CDR3 has 14 amino acids. V was clipped by 4 bases and J by 3 bases; unmatched bases: 5. Germline values: CDR1 SGHNT, CDR2 YYREEE (reference sequence). The CDR3 bases are TGTGCCAGCAGCCTCGGGACAGGGATCTACGAGCAGTACTTC. It translates to CASSLGTGIYEQYF.

The chain is built from TRBV28 and TRBJ2-3; D is unclear. This CDR3 is 13 amino acids long. The germline CDR1 and CDR2 sequences are MDHEN and SYDVKM. V was clipped by 10 bases and J by 5 bases, with 16 bases between them. In DNA form, the CDR3 reads TGTGCCACCACCCCTGCCTGGGGAGATACGCAGTATTTT. Translated: CATTPAWGDTQYF.

The chain recombines TRBV19 with TRBJ2-1; TRBD2 aligns across 8 bases. Germline CDR1 LNHDA, CDR2 SQIVND (reference sequence). The CDR3 is 18 amino acids. The V and J ends lost 3 bases and 0 bases, in that order; junction bases with no gene match: 10. The CDR3 DNA reads as TGTGCCAGTAGTATGTCGGGAGGGTACTCCAGCTCCTACAATGAGCAGTTCTTC. Encoded protein: CASSMSGGYSSSYNEQFF.

The chain carries TRBV11-3 and TRBJ2-7, with D possibly called TRBD1 or TRBD2 (5 bases each). V dropped 5 bases and J dropped 0 bases, with 11 bases sitting between them. Germline CDR1 reads SGHNT; CDR2 reads YENEEA. The CDR3 length is 14 residues. CDR3 loop: CASSTGRSSYEQYF. The CDR3 coding sequence is TGTGCCAGCAGCACGGGACGGAGCTCCTACGAGCAGTACTTC.

This clone was seen more than once but under ten times. V usage is TRBV19 and J usage is TRBJ1-2; D gene uncertain. Germline CDR1 reads LNHDA; CDR2 reads SQIVND (reference sequence). The CDR3 extends over 12 amino acids. Trimming shortened V by 5 bases and J by 8 bases, and 12 bases separated the two germline ends. CDR3 sequence reads: CASSPSTRGYTF. As DNA, the CDR3 is TGTGCCAGTAGTCCCTCCACAAGGGGCTACACCTTC.

The chain links TRBV10-1 to TRBJ1-1; D call uncertain. Germline assignment: CDR1 WNHNN and CDR2 SYGVQD (reference sequence). The CDR3 totals 13 residues. The V and J ends lost 5 bases and 0 bases respectively, with 7 bases between them. CDR3 amino acids: CASSSTLNTEAFF. The CDR3 nucleotides read TGCGCCAGCAGTTCTACATTGAACACTGAAGCTTTCTTT.

This clone was counted a few times. V and J are TRBV15 and TRBJ2-3, with no clear D. The CDR3 extends over 14 amino acids. Germline CDR1 is LNHNV and CDR2 is YYDKDF (reference sequence). V gave up 5 bases and J gave up 8 bases, with 17 bases separating them. The CDR3 sequence is CATSQQYSLPTQYF. Here the CDR3 DNA reads TGTGCCACCAGCCAACAATACTCACTGCCTACGCAGTATTTT.

In its sample, this clone was seen a few times. With a much larger clone just one base away, this may be a read error. Other DNA sequences in this specimen translate into the identical CDR3. This rearrangement joins TRBV19 to TRBJ1-2; 7 bases match TRBD1. Germline values: CDR1 LNHDA, CDR2 SQIVND (reference sequence). After removal of 5 bases from V and 8 bases from J, the junction contained 17 bases not matched to a gene. The CDR3 totals 16 residues. The CDR3: CASSAGWGQQGRGYTF. CDR3 coding DNA: TGTGCCAGTAGTGCCGGATGGGGACAGCAAGGGCGGGGCTACACCTTC.

This clone was seen a single time. The chain links TRBV4-1 to TRBJ2-3; D might be TRBD1 (5 bases). V was trimmed by 1 base and J by 8 bases, leaving 13 bases between them. CDR3 length equals 14 residues. Germline CDR1 and CDR2: MGHRA and YSYEKL. Here the CDR3 reads CASSQAQGPGTQYF. DNA of the CDR3: TGCGCCAGCAGCCAAGCTCAGGGCCCGGGTACGCAGTATTTT.

The chain recombines TRBV19 with TRBJ2-7; D perhaps matches TRBD1 (6 bases). Germline V gene sequence: CDR1 LNHDA, CDR2 SQIVND (reference sequence). The CDR3 sequence is 14 residues long. The ends were cut back, 3 bases at V and 3 bases at J, with 12 bases in the middle. The CDR3: CASSMETGNYEQYF. The CDR3 nucleotides read TGTGCCAGTAGTATGGAGACAGGAAACTACGAGCAGTACTTC.

The chain employs TRBV9 and TRBJ2-2; a possible D gene is TRBD2 (6 bases). From germline, CDR1 is SGDLS and CDR2 YYNGEE. This CDR3 has 16 amino acids. V dropped 7 bases and J dropped 0 bases, with 16 bases sitting between them. Here the CDR3 reads CASSRGGATNTGELFF. CDR3 nucleotide sequence: TGTGCCAGCTCCCGGGGCGGGGCCACGAACACCGGGGAGCTGTTTTTT.

This clone is a singleton in its sample. This chain joins TRBV27 and TRBJ2-7; 10 bases agree with TRBD2. The V and J ends lost 8 bases and 3 bases, in that order; junction bases with no gene match: 10. The CDR3 contains 15 residues. The V gene's germline CDR1 is MNHEY and CDR2 SMNVEV (reference sequence). The CDR3 sequence is CASANAGTSVYEQYF. In DNA, the CDR3 is TGTGCCAGCGCAAACGCCGGGACTAGCGTCTACGAGCAGTACTTC.